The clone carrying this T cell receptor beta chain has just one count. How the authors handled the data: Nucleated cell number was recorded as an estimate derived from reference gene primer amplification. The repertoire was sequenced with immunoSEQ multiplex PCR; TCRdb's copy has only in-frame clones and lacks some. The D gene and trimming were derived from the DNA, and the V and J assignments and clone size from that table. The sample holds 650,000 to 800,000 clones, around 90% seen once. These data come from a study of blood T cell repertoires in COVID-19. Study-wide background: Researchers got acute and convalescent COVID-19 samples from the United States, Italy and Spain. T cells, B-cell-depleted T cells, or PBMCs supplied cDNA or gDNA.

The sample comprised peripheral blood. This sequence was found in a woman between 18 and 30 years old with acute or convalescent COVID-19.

The CDR3 reads CASSLLGQGAGEQYF. The CDR3 region has the DNA TGCGCCAGCAGCCTCTTGGGACAGGGGGCAGGCGAGCAGTACTTC. The chain carries TRBV4-3 and TRBJ2-7; 12 bases fit TRBD1. The CDR3 is 15 amino acids. V lost 4 bases, J lost 6 bases, and 7 bases stayed unmatched. Germline V gives CDR1 LGHNA, CDR2 YSLEER.